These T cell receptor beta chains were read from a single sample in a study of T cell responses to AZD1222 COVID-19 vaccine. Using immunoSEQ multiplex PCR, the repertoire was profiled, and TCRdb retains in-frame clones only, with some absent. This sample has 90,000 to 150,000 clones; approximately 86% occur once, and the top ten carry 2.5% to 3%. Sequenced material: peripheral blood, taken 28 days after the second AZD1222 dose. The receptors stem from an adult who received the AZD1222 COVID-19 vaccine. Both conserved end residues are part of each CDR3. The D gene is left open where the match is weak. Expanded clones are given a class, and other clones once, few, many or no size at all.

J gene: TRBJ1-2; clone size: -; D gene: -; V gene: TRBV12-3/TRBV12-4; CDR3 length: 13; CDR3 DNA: TGTGCCAGCAGTTTAGTAGCAGGGTCTGGCTACACCTTC; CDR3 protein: CASSLVAGSGYTF
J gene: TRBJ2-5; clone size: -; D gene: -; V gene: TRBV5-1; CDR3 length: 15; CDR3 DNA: TGCGCCAGCGGCGTGGCGGGGGCACTCCAAGAGACCCAGTACTTC; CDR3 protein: CASGVAGALQETQYF
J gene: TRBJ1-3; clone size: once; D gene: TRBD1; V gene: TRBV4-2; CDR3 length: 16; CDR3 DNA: TGTGCCAGCAGCCAAGAGGGAGACAGGGTAGGAAACACCATATATTTT; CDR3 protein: CASSQEGDRVGNTIYF
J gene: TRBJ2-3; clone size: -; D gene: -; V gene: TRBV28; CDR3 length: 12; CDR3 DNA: TGTGCAACAGACAGCCACACAGATACGCAGTATTTT; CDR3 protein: CATDSHTDTQYF
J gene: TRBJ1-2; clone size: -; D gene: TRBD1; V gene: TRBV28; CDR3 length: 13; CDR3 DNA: TGTGCCATCGCTGAGGACAGGGCATATGGCTACACCTTC; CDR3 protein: CAIAEDRAYGYTF
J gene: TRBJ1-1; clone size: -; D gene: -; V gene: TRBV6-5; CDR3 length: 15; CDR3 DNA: TGTGCCAGCAGTCGAGTGGGGGCGCGGAACACTGAAGCTTTCTTT; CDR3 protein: CASSRVGARNTEAFF
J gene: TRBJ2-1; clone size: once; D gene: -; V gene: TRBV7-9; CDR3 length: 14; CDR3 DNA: TGTGCCAGCAGTGCGTGGGGAGCCTACAATGAGCAGTTCTTC; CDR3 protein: CASSAWGAYNEQFF
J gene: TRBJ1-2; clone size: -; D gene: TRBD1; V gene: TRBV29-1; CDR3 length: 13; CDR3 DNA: TGCAGCGTTAACAGGGGGCTCGGCTATGGCTACACCTTC; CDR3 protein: CSVNRGLGYGYTF
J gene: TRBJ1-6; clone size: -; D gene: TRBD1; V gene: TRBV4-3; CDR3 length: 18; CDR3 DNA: TGCGCCAGCAGCCAAAACCCCCCATCGGGACAGGTGGGATCACCCCTCCACTTT; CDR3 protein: CASSQNPPSGQVGSPLHF
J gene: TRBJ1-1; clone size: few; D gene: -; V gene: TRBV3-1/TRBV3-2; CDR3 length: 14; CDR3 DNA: TGTGCCAGCAGCCCCATACAGGGGAACACTGAAGCTTTCTTT; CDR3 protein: CASSPIQGNTEAFF
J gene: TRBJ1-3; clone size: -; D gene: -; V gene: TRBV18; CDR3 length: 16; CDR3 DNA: TGTGCCAGCTCACCGGCAGGGGCCATCTCTGGAAACACCATATATTTT; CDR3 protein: CASSPAGAISGNTIYF
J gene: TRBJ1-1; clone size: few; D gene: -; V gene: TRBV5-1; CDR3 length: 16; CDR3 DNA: TGCGCCAGCAGCTTGATTAGTGGACATACGAACACTGAAGCTTTCTTT; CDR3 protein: CASSLISGHTNTEAFF
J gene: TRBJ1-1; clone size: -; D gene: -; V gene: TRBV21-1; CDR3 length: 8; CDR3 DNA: TGTGCCAGCAGAAAAGCTTTCTTT; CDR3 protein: CASRKAFF
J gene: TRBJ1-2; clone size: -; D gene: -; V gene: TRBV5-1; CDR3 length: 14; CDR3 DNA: TGCGCCAGCAGCTTGGGGGCGGACGTCGGTGGCTACACCTTC; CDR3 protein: CASSLGADVGGYTF
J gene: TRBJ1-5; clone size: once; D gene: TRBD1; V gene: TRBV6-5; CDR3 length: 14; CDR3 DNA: TGTGCCAGCAGTTACTCTGGAGGGGGCGGTATTATACATTTT; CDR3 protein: CASSYSGGGGIIHF
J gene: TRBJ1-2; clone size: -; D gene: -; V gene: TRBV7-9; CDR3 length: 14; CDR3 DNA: TGTGCCAGCAGCTTGATGGTGGGCAACTATGGCTACACCTTC; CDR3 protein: CASSLMVGNYGYTF